These 15 T cell receptor beta chains were all obtained from the same sample, sequenced in a study of T-cell reconstitution after alpha-beta-depleted transplantation in children. Unique molecular identifiers were incorporated during preparation of the TCRbeta library. From the PCR reads, TCRdb called clonotypes with MiXCR, one entry per CDR3 protein. The repertoire holds some 600,000 distinct CDR3 sequences, roughly 13% seen once, with over 2% in the top ten. Sequencing was performed on PBMCs, mostly from graft donor cells, taken 360 days after TCRalphabeta/CD19-depleted stem cell transplant. These receptor sequences come from a male patient under 18 who had a stem cell transplant for acute myeloid leukemia, so the T cells may come from the graft donor.

A few counts support this clonotype. The V call is TRBV12-3 or TRBV12-4, the J call TRBJ1-2; 7 bases are a match to TRBD1. V shed 10 bases, J shed 6 bases, and the junction held 11 bases outside the gene matches. This CDR3 is 13 amino acids long. The CDR3 loop reads CAIKRTGHHGYTF. The CDR3 DNA reads TGTGCCATCAAACGGACAGGCCATCATGGCTACACCTTC.

There are a few counts of this clonotype. The chain combines TRBV28 with TRBJ2-1; 7 nucleotides match TRBD2. The germline V gene has CDR1 MDHEN and CDR2 SYDVKM. The V segment lost 6 bases and the J segment 2 bases; nucleotides outside the gene matches: 13. The CDR3 loop spans 17 amino acids. CDR3 in amino acids: CASSPTGGTLPYNEQFF. CDR3 in DNA: TGTGCCAGCAGCCCTACGGGGGGAACCCTACCCTACAATGAGCAGTTCTTC.

This clonotype was seen many times. V is TRBV29-1 and J is TRBJ2-1; D uncertain. The CDR3 is made up of 11 amino acids. Per germline, CDR1 SQVTM and CDR2 ANQGSEA. Trimming took off 3 bases at V and 7 bases at J, with 7 bases between the two ends. CDR3 residues: CSVDGVNEQFF. CDR3 sequence (DNA): TGCAGCGTTGATGGGGTGAATGAGCAGTTCTTC.

This rearrangement joins TRBV7-2 to TRBJ1-5, with D possibly being TRBD1 (6 bases). Trimming shortened V by 5 bases and J by 3 bases, and 11 bases separated the two germline ends. There are 14 residues in the CDR3. CDR1 SGHTA and CDR2 FQGNSA come from the germline V gene. CDR3 region: CASSHTGYNQPQHF. DNA for the CDR3: TGTGCCAGCAGCCATACAGGGTACAATCAGCCCCAGCATTTT.

The DNA of the CDR3 is TGCAGTGCTAGAGATAGGAAACAGCTATTCTCCTACGAGCAGTACTTC. Amino acids: CSARDRKQLFSYEQYF. This chain connects TRBV20-1 to TRBJ2-7; no definite D call. Germline CDR1 is DFQATT and CDR2 is SNEGSKA (reference sequence). Trimming removed 0 bases at V and 0 bases at J, with 15 bases between. This CDR3 region has 16 residues.

This clonotype was counted only a few times. The J gene is TRBJ2-7, the V gene TRBV18; D unresolved. The CDR3 runs 15 residues. CDR1 and CDR2 (germline): KGHSH, LQKENI. With 3 bases removed from V and 4 bases from J, the gap between germline ends came to 16 bases. This CDR3 is CASSPTTALFYEQYF. The CDR3, as DNA: TGTGCCAGCTCACCCACTACAGCTCTATTTTACGAGCAGTACTTC.

The chain uses TRBV7-2 and TRBJ2-7; TRBD2 agrees at 8 bases. The CDR3 covers 13 residues. Germline V CDR1 and CDR2: SGHTA, FQGNSA. V lost 5 bases and J lost 2; bases outside the gene matches: 2. CDR3 DNA: TGTGCCAGCAGCAATAGCGGGACCTACGAGCAGTACTTC. Translation gives CASSNSGTYEQYF.

The chain links TRBV19 to TRBJ1-1; D uncertain. CDR1 is LNHDA and CDR2 is SQIVND in the germline V gene (reference sequence). Trimming removed 6 bases from V and 3 bases from J, with 17 bases in between. This CDR3 is 15 amino acids long. The DNA for the CDR3 is TGTGCCAGTAGCCACCGGCAGTACGGTGACACTGAAGCTTTCTTT. It is translated as CASSHRQYGDTEAFF.

V is TRBV5-1 and J is TRBJ2-5; 9 nucleotides agree with TRBD2. The germline CDR1 and CDR2 sequences are SGHRS and YFSETQ. The CDR3 covers 14 residues. V was pared by 0 bases and J by 4 bases, with 1 base of the junction left unmatched. The CDR3 sequence is CASSLELAGETQYF. CDR3 sequence (DNA): TGCGCCAGCAGCTTGGAACTAGCGGGAGAGACCCAGTACTTC.

The table lists this clonotype with a few counts. This chain uses TRBV6-2 or TRBV6-3 with TRBJ1-1, with 11 bases matching TRBD1. Trimming removed 0 bases from V and 11 bases from J; junction bases left unmatched: 17. Germline V gene sequence: CDR1 MNHEY, CDR2 SVGEGT. The CDR3 length is 18 residues. The CDR3 is CASSYSFARDRGFVRAFF. In DNA form, the CDR3 reads TGTGCCAGCAGTTACTCGTTCGCGCGGGACAGGGGGTTCGTTCGGGCTTTCTTT.

The chain is built from TRBV6-2 or TRBV6-3 and TRBJ2-7; TRBD1 might be the D (5 bases). Between the trimmed V and J ends, which lost 4 bases and 2 bases, there was a span of 9 bases. The V gene's germline CDR1 is MNHEY and CDR2 SVGEGT. This CDR3 contains 13 residues. The CDR3 region is CASSSGKTYEQYF. The CDR3 DNA reads TGTGCCAGCAGTTCAGGGAAAACCTACGAGCAGTACTTC.

The chain combines TRBV6-4 with TRBJ1-1; D is uncertain. CDR1 is MRHNA and CDR2 is SNTAGT in the germline V gene. Between the trimmed V and J ends, which lost 2 bases and 5 bases, there was a span of 9 bases. The CDR3 length is 13 residues. The chain's CDR3 is CASSDNLGTEAFF. For the CDR3, the DNA is TGTGCCAGCAGTGACAACCTGGGGACTGAAGCTTTCTTT.

This clonotype was counted ten times or more. V gene TRBV6-1 combines with J gene TRBJ2-4; TRBD1 matches at 7 bases. Trimming at V came to 6 bases and at J to 0 bases, leaving 8 bases not matched to a gene. The CDR3 runs 16 residues. Germline CDR1 MNHNS, CDR2 SASEGT. CDR3 nucleotide sequence: TGTGCCAGCAGGGACGGGACAGCCTTAGCCAAAAACATTCAGTACTTC. This sequence encodes CASRDGTALAKNIQYF.

This clonotype appeared many times. J is TRBJ1-1 and V is TRBV20-1; D is perhaps TRBD1 (6 bases). Trimming left V 0 bases short and J 1 base short, with 12 bases between. Per germline, CDR1 DFQATT and CDR2 SNEGSKA (reference sequence). This CDR3 is 15 amino acids long. Here the CDR3 reads CSARETGFGNTEAFF. The CDR3 coding sequence is TGCAGTGCTAGAGAGACAGGCTTCGGGAACACTGAAGCTTTCTTT.

This chain joins TRBV2 and TRBJ2-2; TRBD1 matches at 7 bases. The CDR3 length is 15 residues. V was pared by 3 bases and J by 5 bases, with 6 bases of the junction left unmatched. Germline V CDR1 and CDR2: SNHLY, FYNNEI. CDR3 coding DNA: TGTGCCAGCAGTGACTTGGACAGGTCAACCGGGGAGCTGTTTTTT. Its protein is CASSDLDRSTGELFF.